This is a list of T cell receptor beta chains from one sample in a study of shared clonotypes between healthy human individuals. Libraries were prepared by immunoSEQ multiplex PCR; TCRdb keeps only in-frame clonotypes and omits some of them. The table includes some 500,000 clones, 77% detected once. What was sequenced was PBMCs. The source of these receptors is a woman aged 40-49 years in good health. Some clones in this sample may be carry-over from other donors' samples. CDR3s include the opening cysteine and the closing phenylalanine or tryptophan. Each record gives: clone size, J gene, V gene, D gene, CDR3 protein, CDR3 DNA. D genes are given only for firm matches. Clone size appears in some rows only: once, few, many, or a class for an expanded clone.

>NA|TRBJ2-1|TRBV6-6|TRBD2
CAGSGTSAYNEQFF
TGTGCCGGGTCCGGGACTAGCGCCTACAATGAGCAGTTCTTC
>NA|TRBJ1-3|TRBV5-4|NA
CASSYFTGPSGNTIYF
TGTGCCAGCAGCTACTTCACAGGCCCCTCTGGAAACACCATATATTTT
>NA|TRBJ1-1|TRBV29-1|TRBD1
CSVAWTGGGSEAFF
TGCAGCGTCGCGTGGACAGGGGGCGGGTCTGAAGCTTTCTTT
>NA|TRBJ2-7|TRBV2|NA
CASSTPPNEQYF
TGTGCCAGCAGCACTCCGCCTAACGAGCAGTACTTC
>NA|TRBJ1-1|TRBV10-2|TRBD1
CASSELQGANTEAFF
TGCGCCAGCAGTGAATTGCAGGGGGCGAACACTGAAGCTTTCTTT
>NA|TRBJ1-5|TRBV27|TRBD1
CASSLSRGHQPQHF
TGTGCCAGCAGTTTAAGCAGGGGGCATCAGCCCCAGCATTTT
>once|TRBJ1-6|TRBV6-1|NA
CASSSGVENSPLHF
TGTGCCAGCAGCTCTGGGGTGGAGAATTCACCCCTCCACTTT
>NA|TRBJ2-3|TRBV7-2|NA
CASSLVGASSTDTQYF
TGTGCCAGCAGCTTAGTAGGAGCTAGTAGCACAGATACGCAGTATTTT
>few|TRBJ2-2|TRBV6-6|TRBD1
CASSPRTGIGTGELFF
TGTGCCAGCAGTCCGAGGACAGGAATAGGGACCGGGGAGCTGTTTTTT
>NA|TRBJ2-7|TRBV29-1|TRBD1
CSVAGTGRHEQYF
TGCAGCGTAGCCGGGACAGGGCGTCACGAGCAGTACTTC
>NA|TRBJ2-4|TRBV4-1|NA
CASSELLLGVNKNIQYF
TGCGCCAGCAGCGAACTGCTCCTGGGTGTGAACAAAAACATTCAGTACTTC
>once|TRBJ1-3|TRBV7-2|TRBD1
CASSIEDRAGNTIYF
TGTGCCAGCAGCATCGAGGACAGGGCCGGAAACACCATATATTTT
>NA|TRBJ2-5|TRBV10-2|NA
CAGGGSKETQYF
TGCGCTGGCGGAGGAAGCAAAGAGACCCAGTACTTC
>few|TRBJ2-4|TRBV28|TRBD1
CASSKSGTGDFENIQYF
TGTGCCAGCAGTAAGTCCGGGACAGGGGATTTCGAGAACATTCAGTACTTC
>few|TRBJ2-3|TRBV14|TRBD2
CASSRLAGSIGDTQYF
TGTGCCAGCAGTCGATTAGCGGGATCTATAGGGGATACGCAGTATTTT
>few|TRBJ2-1|TRBV28|TRBD2
CASSSTTSGNFNEQFF
TGTGCCAGCAGTTCGACAACTAGCGGGAATTTCAATGAGCAGTTCTTC
>NA|TRBJ1-5|TRBV11-2|TRBD1
CASSTGGQPQHF
TGTGCCAGCAGCACAGGGGGCCAGCCCCAGCATTTT
>NA|TRBJ1-5|TRBV23-1|TRBD1
CASSHHGQGWDSNQPQHF
TGCGCCAGCAGTCATCACGGACAGGGCTGGGATAGCAATCAGCCCCAGCATTTT
>NA|TRBJ2-7|TRBV6-1|NA
CASSARERYEQYF
TGTGCCAGCAGTGCGAGGGAACGCTACGAGCAGTACTTC
>NA|TRBJ2-1|TRBV18|TRBD2
CASSPPSGTEQFF
TGTGCCAGCTCACCACCGAGCGGGACTGAGCAGTTCTTC
>NA|TRBJ2-5|TRBV19|TRBD2
CASSTSWHSGRETQYF
TGTGCCAGTAGTACGAGTTGGCATAGCGGGAGAGAGACCCAGTACTTC
>NA|TRBJ1-1|TRBV6-4|TRBD1
CASSPGQGSTEAFF
TGTGCCAGCAGCCCGGGACAGGGGAGCACTGAAGCTTTCTTT
>NA|TRBJ1-1|TRBV30|NA
CAWSVGGHRNTEAFF
TGTGCCTGGAGTGTAGGGGGACACCGGAACACTGAAGCTTTCTTT
>many|TRBJ1-5|TRBV10-3|TRBD1
CATGTGADQPQHF
TGTGCCACTGGGACAGGGGCGGATCAGCCCCAGCATTTT
>NA|TRBJ1-1|TRBV28|NA
CASSLGANTEAFF
TGTGCCAGCAGTTTAGGGGCCAACACTGAAGCTTTCTTT
>NA|TRBJ2-7|TRBV11-2|NA
CASSLAGRNSYEQYF
TGTGCCAGCAGCTTGGCAGGGAGGAACTCCTACGAGCAGTACTTC
>many|TRBJ2-1|TRBV19|TRBD2
CASSNLIGFWRETSEQFF
TGTGCCAGTAGTAACCTGATTGGTTTCTGGCGGGAGACGAGTGAGCAGTTCTTC
>NA|TRBJ2-7|TRBV11-3|NA
CASSVDRDEQYF
TGTGCCAGCAGCGTAGACAGAGACGAGCAGTACTTC
>NA|TRBJ2-1|TRBV18|TRBD2
CASSPGPRGLSSYNEQFF
TGTGCCAGCTCACCCGGCCCTAGGGGACTAAGCTCCTACAATGAGCAGTTCTTC
>few|TRBJ2-1|TRBV6-4|NA
CASSNGEGSNEQFF
TGTGCCAGCAGTAACGGGGAAGGTTCCAATGAGCAGTTCTTC
>many|TRBJ1-1|TRBV5-5|NA
CASSLPGIEAFF
TGTGCCAGCAGCTTACCGGGGATTGAAGCTTTCTTT
>NA|TRBJ2-1|TRBV30|NA
CAWSTTNPRASVGNEQFF
TGTGCCTGGAGTACCACAAACCCCCGTGCTAGCGTGGGCAATGAGCAGTTCTTC
>NA|TRBJ1-2|TRBV4-1|NA
CASSHRGGGYGYTF
TGCGCCAGCAGCCATCGGGGGGGAGGGTATGGCTACACCTTC
>NA|TRBJ2-1|TRBV4-2|TRBD2
CASSQVSSGRNEQFF
TGTGCCAGCAGCCAAGTGTCTAGCGGGAGGAATGAGCAGTTCTTC
>few|TRBJ2-7|TRBV6-1|TRBD2
CASSGGLGGSYEQYF
TGTGCCAGCAGCGGGGGACTAGGGGGCTCCTACGAGCAGTACTTC
>NA|TRBJ1-4|TRBV10-3|TRBD1
CAISTGTGGGNEKLFF
TGTGCCATCAGTACCGGGACAGGTGGGGGGAATGAAAAACTGTTTTTT
>few|TRBJ2-3|TRBV19|TRBD1
CASVDRGVTDTQYF
TGTGCCAGTGTTGACAGGGGGGTCACAGATACGCAGTATTTT
>NA|TRBJ2-7|TRBV6-6|NA
CASTPPSGSLYEQYF
TGTGCCAGCACCCCTCCTTCCGGGTCACTCTACGAGCAGTACTTC
>NA|TRBJ2-7|TRBV5-1|NA
CASSLGQSYEQYF
TGCGCCAGCAGCTTGGGGCAGTCCTACGAGCAGTACTTC
>medium-sized|TRBJ2-7|TRBV30|TRBD2
CAWSVRREGFYEQYF
TGTGCCTGGAGTGTACGGCGGGAGGGCTTCTACGAGCAGTACTTC
>NA|TRBJ2-3|TRBV11-2|NA
CASSLIRTDTQYF
TGTGCCAGCAGCTTAATCAGAACAGATACGCAGTATTTT
>NA|TRBJ1-4|TRBV28|TRBD1
CASRTGGEKLFF
TGTGCCAGCAGAACAGGGGGCGAAAAACTGTTTTTT
>NA|TRBJ2-7|TRBV7-8|NA
CASSRLEGSKYEQYF
TGTGCCAGCAGCCGATTAGAGGGTTCGAAATACGAGCAGTACTTC
>NA|TRBJ2-3|TRBV7-9|TRBD2
CASSPSGSKDTQYF
TGTGCCAGCAGTCCGAGCGGGAGTAAAGATACGCAGTATTTT
>NA|TRBJ2-2|TRBV9|NA
CASSPGWDMLTGELFF
TGTGCCAGCAGCCCGGGCTGGGACATGCTCACCGGGGAGCTGTTTTTT
>once|TRBJ2-7|TRBV5-6|TRBD1
CASSSQGASYEQYF
TGTGCCAGCAGCTCCCAGGGGGCGTCCTACGAGCAGTACTTC
>NA|TRBJ2-2|TRBV7-3|TRBD2
CASSLPSGREAGELFF
TGTGCCAGCAGCTTACCTAGCGGGAGGGAGGCCGGGGAGCTGTTTTTT
>NA|TRBJ2-4|TRBV4-1|NA
CASSQDNLLAIQYF
TGCGCCAGCAGCCAAGATAACCTCTTGGCCATTCAGTACTTC
>few|TRBJ1-1|TRBV5-5|NA
CASSLRTGTNTEAFF
TGTGCCAGCAGCTTGAGAACAGGCACGAACACTGAAGCTTTCTTT
>few|TRBJ2-4|TRBV2|NA
CASSAAIRGGDKNIQYF
TGTGCCAGCAGTGCGGCAATCAGGGGAGGGGACAAAAACATTCAGTACTTC
>NA|TRBJ2-7|TRBV4-2|TRBD2
CASSQDYGGTYEQYF
TGTGCCAGCAGCCAAGATTACGGGGGGACTTACGAGCAGTACTTC
>NA|TRBJ2-7|TRBV6-5|NA
CASTADPYEQYF
TGTGCCAGCACTGCTGACCCCTACGAGCAGTACTTC
>many|TRBJ1-2|TRBV7-8|TRBD1
CASSLDPRGRIVYGYTF
TGTGCCAGCAGCTTAGACCCCAGGGGGCGAATAGTCTATGGCTACACCTTC
>NA|TRBJ2-1|TRBV30|NA
CAWSVGWDQEQFF
TGTGCCTGGAGTGTGGGTTGGGATCAGGAGCAGTTCTTC
>NA|TRBJ2-3|TRBV5-1|TRBD1
CASRRQGGTDTQYF
TGCGCCAGCAGAAGACAGGGTGGGACAGATACGCAGTATTTT
>NA|TRBJ2-3|TRBV7-2|NA
CATGVADTQYF
TGTGCCACGGGAGTGGCAGATACGCAGTATTTT
>few|TRBJ1-1|TRBV2|TRBD1
CASTRGPNTEAFF
TGTGCCAGCACCAGGGGGCCGAACACTGAAGCTTTCTTT